This T cell receptor beta chain derives from a study of T cell responses to AZD1222 COVID-19 vaccine. Study-level findings and limits: Distributed over spike, vaccine-associated CD4 TCRs predominated at 160-218 and 743-854. At study baseline, merely a handful of AZD1222 recipients were seropositive. Repertoires were obtained solely post-peak T cell response.

Germline V gene data show CDR1 as MNHEY and CDR2 as SVGEGT. Trimming removed 0 bases from V and 4 bases from J; junction bases left unmatched: 5. This CDR3 region has 15 residues. Regarding this clone: Its antigen remains unknown.

Only in-frame clones appear in the TCRdb table, and some are missing; sequencing was by immunoSEQ multiplex PCR. Of 95,000 to 150,000 clones listed, approximately 90% are singletons. The source material was peripheral blood, sampled on day 0 of AZD1222 vaccination. The sequence derives from an adult in good health. This chain connects TRBV6-2 or TRBV6-3 to TRBJ1-2, with TRBD1 matching 7 bases. The CDR3 DNA reads TGTGCCAGCAGTTACTCGAGACAGGGACCCTATGGCTACACCTTC. It is translated as CASSYSRQGPYGYTF.